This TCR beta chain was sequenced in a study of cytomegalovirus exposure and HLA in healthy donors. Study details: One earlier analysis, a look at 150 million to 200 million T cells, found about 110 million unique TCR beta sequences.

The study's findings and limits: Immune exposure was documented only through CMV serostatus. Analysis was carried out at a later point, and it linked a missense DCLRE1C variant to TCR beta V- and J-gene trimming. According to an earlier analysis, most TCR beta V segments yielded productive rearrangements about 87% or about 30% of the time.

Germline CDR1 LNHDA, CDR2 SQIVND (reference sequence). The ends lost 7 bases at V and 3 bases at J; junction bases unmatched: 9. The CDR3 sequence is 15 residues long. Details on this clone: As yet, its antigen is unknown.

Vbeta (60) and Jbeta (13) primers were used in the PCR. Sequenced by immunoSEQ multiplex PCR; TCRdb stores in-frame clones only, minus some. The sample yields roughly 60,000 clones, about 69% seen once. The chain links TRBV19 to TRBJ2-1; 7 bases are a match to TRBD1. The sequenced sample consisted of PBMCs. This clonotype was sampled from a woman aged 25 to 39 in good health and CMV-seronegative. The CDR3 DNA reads TGTGCCAGTAAGAGGGGGCCGCAAATCTACAATGAGCAGTTCTTC. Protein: CASKRGPQIYNEQFF.